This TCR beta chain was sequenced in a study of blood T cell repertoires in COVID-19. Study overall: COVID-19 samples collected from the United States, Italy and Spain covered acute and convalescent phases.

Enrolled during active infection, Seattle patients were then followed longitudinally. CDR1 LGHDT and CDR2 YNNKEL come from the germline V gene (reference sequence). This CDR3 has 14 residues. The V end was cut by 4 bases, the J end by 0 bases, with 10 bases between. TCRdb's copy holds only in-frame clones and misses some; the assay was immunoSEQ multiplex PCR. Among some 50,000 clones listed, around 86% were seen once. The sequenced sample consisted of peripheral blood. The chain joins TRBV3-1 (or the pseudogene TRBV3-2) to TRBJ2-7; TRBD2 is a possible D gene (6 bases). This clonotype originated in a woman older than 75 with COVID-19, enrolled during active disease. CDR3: CASSRAGISYEQYF. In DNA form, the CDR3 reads TGTGCCAGCAGCCGGGCGGGGATCTCCTACGAGCAGTACTTC.